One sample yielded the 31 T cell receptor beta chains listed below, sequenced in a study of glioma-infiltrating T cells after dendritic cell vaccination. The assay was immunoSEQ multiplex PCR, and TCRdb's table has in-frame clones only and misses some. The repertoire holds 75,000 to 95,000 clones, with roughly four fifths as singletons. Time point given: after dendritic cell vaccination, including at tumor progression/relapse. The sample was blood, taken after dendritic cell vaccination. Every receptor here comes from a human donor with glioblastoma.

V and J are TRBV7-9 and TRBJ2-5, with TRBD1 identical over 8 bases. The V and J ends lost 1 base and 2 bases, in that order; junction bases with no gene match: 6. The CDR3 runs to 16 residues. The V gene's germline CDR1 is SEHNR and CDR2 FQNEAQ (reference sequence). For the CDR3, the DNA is TGTGCCAGCAGCTTAGGAGGGACAGGTGATCAAGAGACCCAGTACTTC. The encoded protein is CASSLGGTGDQETQYF.

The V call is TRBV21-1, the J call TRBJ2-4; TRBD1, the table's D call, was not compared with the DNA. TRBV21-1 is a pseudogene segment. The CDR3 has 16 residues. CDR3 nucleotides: TGTGCCAGCAGCATCGCAGGTTCCTTAGCCAAAAACATTCAGTACTTC. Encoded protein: CASSIAGSLAKNIQYF.

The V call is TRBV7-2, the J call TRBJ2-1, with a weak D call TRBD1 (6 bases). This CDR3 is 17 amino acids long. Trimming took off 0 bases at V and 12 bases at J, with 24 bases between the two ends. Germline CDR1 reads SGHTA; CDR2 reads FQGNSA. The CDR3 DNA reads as TGTGCCAGCAGCTTAGCGCCTGGGGGCTCGTCGATGAATTGGCAGTTCTTC. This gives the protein CASSLAPGGSSMNWQFF. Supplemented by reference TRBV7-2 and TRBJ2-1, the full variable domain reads GAGVSQSPSNKVTEKGKDVELRCDPISGHTALYWYRQSLGQGLEFLIYFQGNSAPDKSGLPSDRFSAERTGGSVSTLTIQRTQQEDSAVYLCASSLAPGGSSMNWQFFGPGTRLTVL.

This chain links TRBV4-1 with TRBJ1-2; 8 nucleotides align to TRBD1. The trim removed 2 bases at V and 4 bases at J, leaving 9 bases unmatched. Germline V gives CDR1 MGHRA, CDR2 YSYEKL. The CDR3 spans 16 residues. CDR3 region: CASSQWTGPTIYGYTF. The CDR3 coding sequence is TGCGCCAGCAGCCAATGGACAGGGCCCACAATCTATGGCTACACCTTC.

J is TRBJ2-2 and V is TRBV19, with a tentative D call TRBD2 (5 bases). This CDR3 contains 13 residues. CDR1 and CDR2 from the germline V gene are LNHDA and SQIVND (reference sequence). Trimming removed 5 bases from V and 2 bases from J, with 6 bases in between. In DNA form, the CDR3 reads TGTGCCAGTAGTGGAGGAAACACCGGGGAGCTGTTTTTT. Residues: CASSGGNTGELFF.

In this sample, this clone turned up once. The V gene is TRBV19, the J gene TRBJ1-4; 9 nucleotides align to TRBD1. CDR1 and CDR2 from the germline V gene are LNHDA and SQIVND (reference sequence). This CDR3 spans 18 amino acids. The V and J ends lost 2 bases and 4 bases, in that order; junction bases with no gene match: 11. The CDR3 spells CASSIRQGGFVGNEKLFF. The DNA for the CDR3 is TGTGCCAGTAGTATACGACAGGGGGGTTTCGTCGGTAATGAAAAACTGTTTTTT.

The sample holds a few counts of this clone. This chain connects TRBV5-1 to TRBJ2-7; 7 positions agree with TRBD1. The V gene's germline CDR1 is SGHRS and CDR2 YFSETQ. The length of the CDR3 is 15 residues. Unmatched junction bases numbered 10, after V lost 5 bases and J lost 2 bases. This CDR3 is CASRKGQEATYEQYF. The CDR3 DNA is TGCGCCAGCAGAAAAGGACAGGAAGCAACCTACGAGCAGTACTTC.

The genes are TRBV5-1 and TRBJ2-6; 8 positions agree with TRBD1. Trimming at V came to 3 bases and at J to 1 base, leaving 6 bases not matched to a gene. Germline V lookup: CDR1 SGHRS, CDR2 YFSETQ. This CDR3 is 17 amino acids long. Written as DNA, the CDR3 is TGCGCCAGCAGCTCCAGACAGGGGATGTCTGGGGCCAACGTCCTGACTTTC. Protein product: CASSSRQGMSGANVLTF. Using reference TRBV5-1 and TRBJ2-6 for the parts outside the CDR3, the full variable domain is KAGVTQTPRYLIKTRGQQVTLSCSPISGHRSVSWYQQTPGQGLQFLFEYFSETQRNKGNFPGRFSGRQFSNSRSEMNVSTLELGDSALYLCASSSRQGMSGANVLTFGAGSRLTVL.

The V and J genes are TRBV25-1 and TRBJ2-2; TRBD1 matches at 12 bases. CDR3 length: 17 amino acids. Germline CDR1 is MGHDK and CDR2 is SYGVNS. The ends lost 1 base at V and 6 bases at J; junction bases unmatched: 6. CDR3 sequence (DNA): TGTGCCAGCAGTGAATCGGGCGGGACAGGGGGCCCCGGGGAGCTGTTTTTT. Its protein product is CASSESGGTGGPGELFF.

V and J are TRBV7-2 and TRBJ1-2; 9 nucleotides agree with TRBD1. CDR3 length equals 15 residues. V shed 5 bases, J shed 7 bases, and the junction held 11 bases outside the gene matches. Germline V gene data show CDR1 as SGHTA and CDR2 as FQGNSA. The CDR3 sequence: CASSLSGTGFLGYTF. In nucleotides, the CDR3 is TGTGCCAGCAGCCTATCCGGGACAGGGTTCCTTGGCTACACCTTC.

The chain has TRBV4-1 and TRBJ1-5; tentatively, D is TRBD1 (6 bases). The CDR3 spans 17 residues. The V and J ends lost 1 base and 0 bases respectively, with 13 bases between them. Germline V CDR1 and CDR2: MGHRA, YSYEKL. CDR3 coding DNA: TGCGCCAGCAGCCAAGGACCCCAGGGGCTTAGCAATCAGCCCCAGCATTTT. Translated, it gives CASSQGPQGLSNQPQHF.

This CDR3 reads CASSAGYREGQETQYF. The CDR3 DNA sequence: TGTGCCAGCAGCGCCGGATATAGGGAGGGCCAAGAGACCCAGTACTTC. The chain carries TRBV9 and TRBJ2-5, with 7 bases identical to TRBD2. The CDR3 runs 16 residues. CDR1 is SGDLS, CDR2 YYNGEE, per germline. V was pared by 3 bases and J by 1 base, with 9 bases of the junction left unmatched. Complete variable domain (other parts from reference TRBV9 and TRBJ2-5): DSGVTQTPKHLITATGQRVTLRCSPRSGDLSVYWYQQSLDQGLQFLIQYYNGEERAKGNILERFSAQQFPDLHSELNLSSLELGDSALYFCASSAGYREGQETQYFGPGTRLLVL.

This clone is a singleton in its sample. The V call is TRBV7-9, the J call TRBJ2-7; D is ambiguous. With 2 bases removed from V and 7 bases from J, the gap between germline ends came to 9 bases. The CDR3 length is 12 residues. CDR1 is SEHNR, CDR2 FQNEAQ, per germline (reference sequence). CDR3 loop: CASSLPGLEQYV. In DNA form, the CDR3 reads TGTGCCAGCAGCTTACCTGGGCTTGAGCAGTACGTC.

For the CDR3, the DNA is TGTGCCAGCAGCCCCTCGGCGCAGGCTCGGGGAGATACGCAGTATTTT. This codes for CASSPSAQARGDTQYF. The chain recombines TRBV7-9 with TRBJ2-3; tentative D call: TRBD2 (5 bases). CDR1 and CDR2 from the germline V gene are SEHNR and FQNEAQ (reference sequence). The CDR3 spans 16 residues. With 5 bases removed from V and 5 bases from J, the gap between germline ends came to 20 bases. Full variable domain (outside the CDR3, taken from reference TRBV7-9 and TRBJ2-3): DTGVSQNPRHKITKRGQNVTFRCDPISEHNRLYWYRQTLGQGPEFLTYFQNEAQLEKSRLLSDRFSAERPKGSFSTLEIQRTEQGDSAMYLCASSPSAQARGDTQYFGPGTRLTVL.

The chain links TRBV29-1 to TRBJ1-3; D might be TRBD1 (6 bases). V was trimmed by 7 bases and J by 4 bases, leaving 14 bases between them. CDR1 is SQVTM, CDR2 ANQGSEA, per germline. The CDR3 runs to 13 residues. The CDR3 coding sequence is TGCAGCGCGGCGGGGGCCCCCGGAAACACCATATATTTT. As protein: CSAAGAPGNTIYF.

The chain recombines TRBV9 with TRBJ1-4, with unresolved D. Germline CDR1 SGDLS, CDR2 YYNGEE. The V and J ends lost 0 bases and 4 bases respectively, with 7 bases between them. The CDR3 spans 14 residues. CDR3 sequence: CASSVGQDNEKLFF. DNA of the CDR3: TGTGCCAGCAGCGTAGGGCAGGATAATGAAAAACTGTTTTTT.

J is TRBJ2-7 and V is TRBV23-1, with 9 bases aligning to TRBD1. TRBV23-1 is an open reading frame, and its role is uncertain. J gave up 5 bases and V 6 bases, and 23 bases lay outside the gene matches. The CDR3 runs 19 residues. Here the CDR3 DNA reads TGCGCCAGCAGCAAAGGAGCAAAGCCCGGGACAGGGAAGGTTGACGAGCAGTACGTC. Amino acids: CASSKGAKPGTGKVDEQYV.

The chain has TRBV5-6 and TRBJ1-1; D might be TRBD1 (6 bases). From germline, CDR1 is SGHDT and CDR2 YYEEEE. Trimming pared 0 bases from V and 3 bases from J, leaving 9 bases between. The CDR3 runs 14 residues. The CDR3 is CASSLGTEYTEAFF. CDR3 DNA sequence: TGTGCCAGCAGCTTGGGGACAGAGTACACTGAAGCTTTCTTT.

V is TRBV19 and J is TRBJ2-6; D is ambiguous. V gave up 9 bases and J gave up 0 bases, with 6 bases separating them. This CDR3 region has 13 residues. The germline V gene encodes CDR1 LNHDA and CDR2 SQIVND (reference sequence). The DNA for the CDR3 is TGTGCCAGCCGGTACTCTGGGGCCAACGTCCTGACTTTC. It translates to CASRYSGANVLTF.

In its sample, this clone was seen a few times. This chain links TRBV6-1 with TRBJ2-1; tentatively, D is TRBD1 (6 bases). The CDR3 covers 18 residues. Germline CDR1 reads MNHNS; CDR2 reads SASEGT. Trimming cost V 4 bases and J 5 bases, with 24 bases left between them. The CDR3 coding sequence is TGTGCCAGCAGTGCCTTGAGGTGGGGGAGCAAGGGGGACAATGAGCAGTTCTTC. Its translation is CASSALRWGSKGDNEQFF.

As DNA, the CDR3 is TGTGCCAGTAGTATAGGCGGGCATAGCTCCTACAATGAGCAGTTCTTC. This codes for CASSIGGHSSYNEQFF. The rearrangement joins TRBV19 to TRBJ2-1; tentatively, D is TRBD2 (5 bases). The V gene lost 1 base and the J gene lost 0 bases, with 10 bases spanning the gap. The V gene's germline CDR1 is LNHDA and CDR2 SQIVND (reference sequence). The CDR3 sequence is 16 residues long.

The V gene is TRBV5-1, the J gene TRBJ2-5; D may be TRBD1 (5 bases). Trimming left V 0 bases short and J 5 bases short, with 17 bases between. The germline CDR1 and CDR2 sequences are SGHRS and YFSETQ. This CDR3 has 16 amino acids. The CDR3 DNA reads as TGCGCCAGCAGCTTGGGTCGTTTGGGGCCAAGCGAGACCCAGTACTTC. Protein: CASSLGRLGPSETQYF.

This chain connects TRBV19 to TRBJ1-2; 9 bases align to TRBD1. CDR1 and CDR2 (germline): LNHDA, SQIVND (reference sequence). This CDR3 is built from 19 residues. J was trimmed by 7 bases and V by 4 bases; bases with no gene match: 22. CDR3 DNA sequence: TGTGCCAGTAGTACTCCGATCCGGACAGGGGACGCCAGTAGGTTTGGCTACACCTTC. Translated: CASSTPIRTGDASRFGYTF. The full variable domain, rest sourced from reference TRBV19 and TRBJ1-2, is DGGITQSPKYLFRKEGQNVTLSCEQNLNHDAMYWYRQDPGQGLRLIYYSQIVNDFQKGDIAEGYSVSREKKESFPLTVTSAQKNPTAFYLCASSTPIRTGDASRFGYTFGSGTRLTVV.

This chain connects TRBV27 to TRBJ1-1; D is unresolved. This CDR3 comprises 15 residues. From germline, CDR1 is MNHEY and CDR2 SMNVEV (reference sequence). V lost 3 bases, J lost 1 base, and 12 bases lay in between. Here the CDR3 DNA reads TGTGCCAGCAGTTTTCGGGAATGGCCGAACACTGAAGCTTTCTTT. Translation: CASSFREWPNTEAFF.

The CDR3 DNA sequence: TGTGCCAGCAGTCTTACTAGCGGGAACGACTACGAGCAGTACGTC. It yields the protein CASSLTSGNDYEQYV. V is TRBV6-5 and J is TRBJ2-7, with 10 bases lining up with TRBD2. V lost 5 bases and J lost 3; bases outside the gene matches: 7. Germline CDR1 is MNHEY and CDR2 is SVGAGI. The length of the CDR3 is 15 residues.

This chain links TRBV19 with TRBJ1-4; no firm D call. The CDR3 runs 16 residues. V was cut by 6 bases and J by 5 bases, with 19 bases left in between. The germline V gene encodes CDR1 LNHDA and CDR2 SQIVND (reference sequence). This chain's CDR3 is CASSHLTPPKNEKLFF. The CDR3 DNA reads TGTGCCAGTAGCCATTTGACTCCACCGAAAAATGAAAAACTGTTTTTT.

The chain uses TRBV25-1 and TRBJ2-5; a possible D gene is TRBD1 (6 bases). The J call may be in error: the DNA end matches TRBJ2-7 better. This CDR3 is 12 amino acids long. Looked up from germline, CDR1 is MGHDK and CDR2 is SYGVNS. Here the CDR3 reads CASAKQGNEQYF. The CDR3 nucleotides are TGTGCCAGCGCCAAACAGGGAAACGAGCAGTACTTC.

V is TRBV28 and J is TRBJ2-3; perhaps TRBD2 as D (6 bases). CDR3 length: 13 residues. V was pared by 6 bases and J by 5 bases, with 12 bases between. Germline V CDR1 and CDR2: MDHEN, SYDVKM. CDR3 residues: CASSRDWGDTQYF. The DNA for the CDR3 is TGTGCCAGCAGCCGGGACTGGGGAGATACGCAGTATTTT.

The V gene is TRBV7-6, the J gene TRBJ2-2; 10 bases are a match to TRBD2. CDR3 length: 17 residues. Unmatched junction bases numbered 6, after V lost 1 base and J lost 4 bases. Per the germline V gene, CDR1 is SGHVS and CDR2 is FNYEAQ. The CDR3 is CASSLEAAGGVTGELFF. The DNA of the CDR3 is TGTGCCAGCAGCTTAGAGGCAGCGGGGGGGGTCACCGGGGAGCTGTTTTTT.

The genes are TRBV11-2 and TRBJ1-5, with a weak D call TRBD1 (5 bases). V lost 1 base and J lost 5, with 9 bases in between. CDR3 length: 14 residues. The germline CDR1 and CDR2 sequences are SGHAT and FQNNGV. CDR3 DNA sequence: TGTGCCAGCAGCTTAGTACCACAGGATCAGCCCCAGCATTTT. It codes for CASSLVPQDQPQHF.

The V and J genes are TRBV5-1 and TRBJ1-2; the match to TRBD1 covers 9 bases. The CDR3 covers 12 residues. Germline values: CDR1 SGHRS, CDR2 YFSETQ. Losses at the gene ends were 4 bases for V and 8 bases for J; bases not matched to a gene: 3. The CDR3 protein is CASSAGQGGYTF. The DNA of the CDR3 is TGCGCCAGCAGCGCGGGACAGGGAGGCTACACCTTC.